This T cell receptor beta chain was profiled in a study of blood T cell repertoires in COVID-19. Study summary: Donors in the United States, Italy and Spain gave samples during acute or convalescent COVID-19. Sources were T cells, B-cell-depleted T cells, or PBMCs; the material itself was cDNA or gDNA.

Per the original data handling: Reference gene primer amplification gave estimated nucleated cell counts. The protocol was immunoSEQ multiplex PCR, while the TCRdb copy is restricted to in-frame clones and leaves out a portion. V and J calls and clone size are given by that table; D and trimming were obtained from the DNA. Here the sample spans 55,000 to 80,000 clones, roughly 80% being singletons. This clone came up once. Germline V gene sequence: CDR1 ENHRY, CDR2 SYGVKD. J gave up 1 base and V 10 bases, and 5 bases lay outside the gene matches. The CDR3 loop spans 13 amino acids. Input material: peripheral blood. The sequence was obtained from a man older than 75 with active COVID-19. The V call is TRBV10-3, the J call TRBJ1-1; 8 nucleotides align to TRBD1. CDR3 bases: TGTGCCACCCGGGGACAGGAGAACACTGAAGCTTTCTTT. It translates to CATRGQENTEAFF.